Below, one TCR beta chain is given with its context. The data stem from a study of control samples from healthy donors and cancer patients. TCRdb's copy holds only in-frame clones and misses some; the assay was immunoSEQ multiplex PCR. The sample carries about 18,000 clones, 80% to 85% recorded once. After removal of 7 bases from V and 2 bases from J, the junction contained 9 bases not matched to a gene. This CDR3 has 15 residues. The germline gives CDR1 MNHEY, CDR2 SMNVEV (reference sequence). The sample consisted of PBMCs. The clonotype was recovered from a woman aged 70-85 years with lung cancer. The V and J genes are TRBV27 and TRBJ1-1; 8 bases match TRBD1. The chain's CDR3 is CASTKFTGGNTEAFF. The DNA of the CDR3 is TGTGCCAGCACAAAGTTCACAGGGGGTAACACTGAAGCTTTCTTT.